This paragraph covers one T cell receptor (beta chain) sequence. Antigen: not known. A library prepared for alpha chains yielded this beta chain as an off-target read; its size is of little meaning. This record belongs to a study of spatial heterogeneity in lung cancer. The study's findings and limits: Within tumors, counts of expanded alpha and beta TCRs tracked tumor mutation counts. Approximate estimated coverage of tumor T cells amounted to around 6.9% for alpha and less than 15% for beta chains.

Germline V gene sequence: CDR1 LNHNV, CDR2 YYDKDF (reference sequence). The CDR3 extends over 13 amino acids. Trimming stripped 5 bases from V and 3 bases from J, with 7 bases between. Individually, TCR cDNA molecules were each labelled with a unique molecular identifier. TCRdb called the 5' RACE reads again in MiXCR, with one record for every CDR3 protein. Here the sample spans over 5,500 distinct CDR3 sequences, 14% being singletons. As to time point: sample taken at primary tumor resection. Untreated early-stage non-small cell lung cancer patients, around 72 in total, were the donors. Researchers sequenced whole RNA taken from tumor, nontumor lung or frozen PBMC without sorting.

The clonotype was recovered from a male donor with early-stage non-small cell lung cancer. This chain joins TRBV15 and TRBJ2-2; D not certain. The source was lung tumor tissue, collected at surgery. CDR3 coding DNA: TGTGCCACCAGCCTTGGTTACACCGGGGAGCTGTTTTTT. Translating gives CATSLGYTGELFF. Supplemented by reference TRBV15 and TRBJ2-2, the full variable domain reads DAMVIQNPRYQVTQFGKPVTLSCSQTLNHNVMYWYQQKSSQAPKLLFHYYDKDFNNEADTPDNFQSRRPNTSFCFLDIRSPGLGDTAMYLCATSLGYTGELFFGEGSRLTVL.